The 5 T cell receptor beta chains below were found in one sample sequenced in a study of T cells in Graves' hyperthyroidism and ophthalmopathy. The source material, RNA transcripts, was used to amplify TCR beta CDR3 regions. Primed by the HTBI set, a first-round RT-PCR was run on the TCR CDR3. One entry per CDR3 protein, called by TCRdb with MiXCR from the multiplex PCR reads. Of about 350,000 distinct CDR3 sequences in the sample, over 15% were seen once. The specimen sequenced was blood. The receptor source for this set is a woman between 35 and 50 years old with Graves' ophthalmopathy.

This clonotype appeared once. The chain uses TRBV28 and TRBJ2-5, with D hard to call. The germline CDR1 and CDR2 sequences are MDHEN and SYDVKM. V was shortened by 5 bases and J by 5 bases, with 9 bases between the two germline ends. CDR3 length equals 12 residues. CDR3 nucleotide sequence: TGTGCCAGCAGTCCCCCGCTGGAGACCCAGTACTTC. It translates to CASSPPLETQYF.

CDR3 nucleotides: TGTGCCAGTACTCTACTAGCGGGGTACACCGGGGAGCTGTTTTTT. Translating gives CASTLLAGYTGELFF. The rearrangement links TRBV19 to TRBJ2-2, with 10 bases that match TRBD2. The CDR3 is 15 residues long. V trimming: 7 bases; J trimming: 3 bases; junction bases outside the gene matches: 5. Germline loops: CDR1 LNHDA, CDR2 SQIVND (reference sequence).

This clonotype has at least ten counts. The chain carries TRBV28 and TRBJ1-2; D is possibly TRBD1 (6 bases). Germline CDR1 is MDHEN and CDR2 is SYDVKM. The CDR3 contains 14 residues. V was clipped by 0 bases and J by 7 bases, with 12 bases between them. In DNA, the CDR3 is TGTGCCAGCAGTTTATGGGACAGCGGTCTTGGCTACACCTTC. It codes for CASSLWDSGLGYTF.

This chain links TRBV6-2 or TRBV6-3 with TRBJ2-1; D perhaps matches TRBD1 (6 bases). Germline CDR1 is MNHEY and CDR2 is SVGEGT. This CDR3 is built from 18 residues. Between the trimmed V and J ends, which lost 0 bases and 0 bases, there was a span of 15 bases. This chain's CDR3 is CASSYSMGAQSSYNEQFF. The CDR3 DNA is TGTGCCAGCAGTTACTCGATGGGGGCCCAAAGCTCCTACAATGAGCAGTTCTTC.

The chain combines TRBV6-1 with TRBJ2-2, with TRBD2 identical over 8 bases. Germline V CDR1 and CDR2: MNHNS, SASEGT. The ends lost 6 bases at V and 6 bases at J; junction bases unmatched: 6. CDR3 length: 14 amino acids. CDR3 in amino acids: CASRGAGESGELFF. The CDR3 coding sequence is TGTGCCAGCAGGGGAGCGGGAGAGTCCGGGGAGCTGTTTTTT.